Listed here are 17 T cell receptor beta chains from one sample, sequenced in a study of regulatory T cells in long-lasting Graves disease listed by TCRdb under 2021. Preparation of the library involved multiplex PCR. This sample was sequenced with an Illumina HiSeq 4000. CDR3 regions were amplified by Arm-PCR with iRepertoire HTBI primers to construct TCR beta libraries. Clones were called with MiXCR by TCRdb after fastp trimmed the public reads at Q25, and only in-frame beta chains were retained. Every distinct CDR3 protein forms one entry, paired with its most common genes and DNA. The sample table records hundreds of thousands of distinct CDR3 sequences; about a sixth of these occur just once. The ten largest clones capture 30% of the sample. According to the study, the label for this sample's time point signals: newly diagnosed GD, antithyroid drugs for less than 3 months. For both TCR sequencing and RNA sequencing, RNA was extracted from PBMCs in TRIzol.

This sample also belongs to another study, concerning T cells in Graves' hyperthyroidism and ophthalmopathy.

The specimen was peripheral blood mononuclear cells (PBMCs), collected at new diagnosis, from a patient treated with antithyroid drugs. The receptors come from a man aged 40-55 years with Graves disease. Donor details come from another sample of the same person, matched by shared clones.

The chain couples TRBV2 to TRBJ2-2; D could derive from TRBD1 or TRBD2 (6 bases each). The germline V and J ends were trimmed by 7 bases and 3 bases, with 15 bases remaining between them. Germline loops: CDR1 SNHLY, CDR2 FYNNEI. The CDR3 covers 15 residues. Written as DNA, the CDR3 is TGTGCCAGCATAAAGGGGGGCTTATACACCGGGGAGCTGTTTTTT. Translation: CASIKGGLYTGELFF.

V usage is TRBV4-2 and J usage is TRBJ1-1; D is possibly TRBD1 (6 bases). CDR3 size: 14 residues. Germline V gene data show CDR1 as LGHNA and CDR2 as YNFKEQ. V was pared by 2 bases and J by 5 bases, with 12 bases between. CDR3 sequence: CASSQTGSGTEAFF. The CDR3 DNA sequence: TGTGCCAGCAGCCAAACAGGGTCGGGAACTGAAGCTTTCTTT.

This clonotype was counted only a few times. The V gene is TRBV4-1, the J gene TRBJ1-1; D is undetermined. Trimming removed 5 bases at V and 6 bases at J, with 28 bases between. Germline V gene sequence: CDR1 MGHRA, CDR2 YSYEKL. This CDR3 contains 18 residues. The CDR3 protein is CASSGRLFYAGLRAEAFF. In DNA, the CDR3 is TGCGCCAGCAGCGGCCGGCTATTCTACGCCGGGCTGAGGGCTGAAGCTTTCTTT.

The chain links TRBV30 to TRBJ2-7; D gene unclear. This CDR3 has 12 residues. V was cut by 4 bases and J by 3 bases, with 10 bases left in between. Germline V lookup: CDR1 GTSNPN, CDR2 SVGIG (reference sequence). The CDR3 DNA reads as TGTGCCTGGATAGGGTCCTTCTACGAGCAGTACTTC. Its translation: CAWIGSFYEQYF.

Many counts were recorded for this clonotype. The genes are TRBV30 and TRBJ2-1; either TRBD1 or TRBD2 may supply D (5 bases each). Trimming removed 4 bases from V and 0 bases from J, with 13 bases in between. The CDR3 is 15 amino acids. Germline lookup yields CDR1 GTSNPN and CDR2 SVGIG (reference sequence). The CDR3 protein is CAWTWDGSSYNEQFF. CDR3 coding DNA: TGTGCCTGGACATGGGACGGGTCCTCCTACAATGAGCAGTTCTTC.

This rearrangement joins TRBV4-3 to TRBJ1-5; D is undetermined. Deletions cut 1 base from V and 3 bases from J, with 16 bases between. Germline values: CDR1 LGHNA, CDR2 YSLEER. The length of the CDR3 is 17 residues. DNA of the CDR3: TGCGCCAGCAGCCAAGGTCTTCCGGGAGACTACAATCAGCCCCAGCATTTT. Protein sequence: CASSQGLPGDYNQPQHF.

This clonotype has just one count. Without the conserved terminal phenylalanine or tryptophan, this CDR3 likely stems from a read error. This chain joins TRBV20-1 and TRBJ2-3; 9 nucleotides agree with TRBD2. The CDR3 is 16 amino acids. The V segment lost 5 bases and the J segment 7 bases; nucleotides outside the gene matches: 16. Germline lookup yields CDR1 DFQATT and CDR2 SNEGSKA (reference sequence). The CDR3 DNA is TGCAGTGCTCCCCCGCGGAGTAGCGGGGGTTGGAATACGCAGTATCTT. Amino acid sequence: CSAPPRSSGGWNTQYL.

This clonotype has a count of ten or more. V and J are TRBV10-2 and TRBJ2-5; D unresolved. The CDR3 extends over 11 amino acids. Germline V gene data show CDR1 as WSHSY and CDR2 as SAAADI. Trimming took 4 bases from V and 7 from J, leaving 7 bases between them. CDR3: CASSASGTQYF. In nucleotides, the CDR3 is TGCGCCAGCAGTGCATCGGGGACCCAGTACTTC.

This chain uses TRBV24-1 with TRBJ2-2, with TRBD2 matching 7 bases. The CDR3 runs 15 residues. Germline V gives CDR1 KGHDR, CDR2 SFDVKD. V dropped 8 bases and J dropped 4; count of bases not matched to a gene: 9. Written as DNA, the CDR3 is TGTGCCACCACCCCTAGCGGAGGAAGCACCGGGGAGCTGTTTTTT. Protein: CATTPSGGSTGELFF.

This clonotype showed up many times. This rearrangement joins TRBV4-1 to TRBJ2-3, with D possibly being TRBD1 (6 bases). The V end lost 3 bases, the J end lost 0 bases, and 16 bases lay between the germline ends. The V gene's germline CDR1 is MGHRA and CDR2 YSYEKL. This CDR3 spans 17 amino acids. CDR3 nucleotides: TGCGCCAGCAGCCAGGGCCGGCTGGGGGCGAGCACAGATACGCAGTATTTT. This encodes CASSQGRLGASTDTQYF.

This clonotype occurred many times. The rearrangement links TRBV3-1 to TRBJ2-1; the D call may be TRBD1 or TRBD2 (5 bases each). Germline CDR1 and CDR2: LGHDT and YNNKEL (reference sequence). The CDR3 is made up of 14 amino acids. V was shortened by 4 bases and J by 12 bases, with 19 bases between the two germline ends. The CDR3 region has the DNA TGTGCCAGCAGCCCTAACCTATCTGGGGGTCGGCAGTTCTTC. Translated: CASSPNLSGGRQFF.

This clonotype has only a few counts. The chain recombines TRBV18 with TRBJ2-3, with TRBD2 matching over 7 bases. Germline V lookup: CDR1 KGHSH, CDR2 LQKENI. J gave up 2 bases and V 0 bases, and 2 bases lay outside the gene matches. CDR3 length: 15 amino acids. The DNA of the CDR3 is TGTGCCAGCTCACCACCCCTAGCGGTCACAGATACGCAGTATTTT. Translating gives CASSPPLAVTDTQYF.

This clonotype was seen ten or more times. The chain recombines TRBV28 with TRBJ2-3; 14 positions agree with TRBD2. This CDR3 has 14 amino acids. Germline lookup yields CDR1 MDHEN and CDR2 SYDVKM. The V and J ends lost 6 bases and 6 bases, in that order; junction bases with no gene match: 2. The CDR3 DNA is TGTGCCAGCAGGGGACTAGCGGGGGTTGATACGCAGTATTTT. This gives the protein CASRGLAGVDTQYF.

This clonotype was observed at least ten times. The chain links TRBV3-1 to TRBJ2-4, with a possible D match to TRBD2 (5 bases). The CDR3 covers 19 residues. Per germline, CDR1 LGHDT and CDR2 YNNKEL (reference sequence). V was shortened by 0 bases and J by 8 bases, with 26 bases between the two germline ends. The CDR3: CASSQDIGLWGRRSHIQYF. CDR3 coding DNA: TGTGCCAGCAGCCAAGATATTGGACTTTGGGGAAGACGGTCGCACATTCAGTACTTC.

This clonotype was observed a few times. This rearrangement joins TRBV19 to TRBJ1-5; D is unresolved. V dropped 5 bases and J dropped 0 bases, with 11 bases sitting between them. This CDR3 is 15 amino acids long. CDR1 and CDR2 (germline): LNHDA, SQIVND (reference sequence). In DNA form, the CDR3 reads TGTGCCAGTAGTTCGGGTTTCGGTAGCAATCAGCCCCAGCATTTT. Amino acids: CASSSGFGSNQPQHF. Combining the CDR3 with reference TRBV19 and TRBJ1-5 gives the whole variable domain DGGITQSPKYLFRKEGQNVTLSCEQNLNHDAMYWYRQDPGQGLRLIYYSQIVNDFQKGDIAEGYSVSREKKESFPLTVTSAQKNPTAFYLCASSSGFGSNQPQHFGDGTRLSIL.

This clonotype was seen repeatedly, ten times or more. The chain combines TRBV9 with TRBJ2-5, with TRBD1 matching 7 bases. The CDR3 runs to 15 residues. V gave up 5 bases and J gave up 1 base; unmatched junction bases: 8. CDR1 and CDR2 (germline): SGDLS, YYNGEE. The CDR3, as DNA: TGTGCCAGCAGTCCAGGGGGATACCTCCAAGAGACCCAGTACTTC. This codes for CASSPGGYLQETQYF.

This clonotype showed up just a few times. J is TRBJ2-2 and V is TRBV15, with D perhaps given as TRBD1 or TRBD2 (5 bases each). Per germline, CDR1 LNHNV and CDR2 YYDKDF (reference sequence). The CDR3 has 12 residues. Trimming removed 8 bases at V and 4 bases at J, with 8 bases between. CDR3 loop: CATGGPTGELFF. CDR3 nucleotides: TGTGCCACCGGGGGACCCACCGGGGAGCTGTTTTTT.